A single TCR beta chain is shown here with its context. The CDR3 spans 12 residues. CDR1 and CDR2 from the germline V gene are MNHEY and SMNVEV (reference sequence). This record comes from a study of shared clonotypes between healthy human individuals. Produced via immunoSEQ multiplex PCR; TCRdb's table is partial and in-frame only. The sample consists of under 700,000 clones, around 95% of them appearing once. Naive CD8 cells lacked CD45RO, underwent positive selection for CCR7 and left out terminally differentiated effector memory CD45RA+ cells. Sequencing used naive CD8+ T cells sorted from blood. The sequence was obtained from a woman aged 25 to 39 in good health. The rearrangement links TRBV27 to TRBJ2-5; D gene ambiguous. The J call may be mistaken, given a closer DNA end match to TRBJ2-7. CDR3 amino acids: CASSLGNSEQYF. In DNA form, the CDR3 reads TGTGCCAGCAGTTTGGGCAACTCCGAGCAGTACTTC.